This T cell receptor (beta chain) appears in the sequencing data of a study of blood T cell repertoires in COVID-19. Turning to the study itself: The United States, Italy and Spain provided the acute and convalescent COVID-19 samples.

How the authors handled the data: Estimated nucleated cell counts came from reference gene primer amplification. Libraries were prepared by immunoSEQ multiplex PCR; TCRdb keeps only in-frame clonotypes and omits some of them. V, J and clone size are those of that table, while D and trimming were read from the DNA. The sample holds about 350,000 clones; about 90% are singletons and the top ten take approximately 3.5%. V shed 2 bases and J 4 bases; nucleotides not matched to a gene: 8. The CDR3 is 16 residues long. The germline V gene encodes CDR1 WNHNN and CDR2 SYGVQD (reference sequence). What was sequenced was peripheral blood. This sequence joins TRBV10-1 and TRBJ2-3, with 8 bases identical to TRBD1. The TCR was taken from a woman aged 18 to 35 who had recovered from COVID-19. The CDR3 DNA is TGCGCCAGCAGTGAGACCCCAGGGGGCAGGCCAGATACGCAGTATTTT. This encodes CASSETPGGRPDTQYF.